The 17 T cell receptor beta chains in this list originate from one sample, sequenced in a study of blood T cell repertoires in COVID-19. Here immunoSEQ multiplex PCR was the method, and the copy in TCRdb shows in-frame clones only, minus some. The table records some 300,000 clones, 85% to 95% of them present only once. Sequencing was performed on PBMCs or T cells enriched from blood (not recorded which). The receptors come from a woman aged 30 to 39 who had been exposed to COVID-19.

V and J are TRBV11-2 and TRBJ2-5, with D possibly TRBD1 on 6 matching bases. V was pared by 5 bases and J by 0 bases, with 22 bases between. The CDR3 runs to 18 residues. The germline gives CDR1 SGHAT, CDR2 FQNNGV. The CDR3 bases are TGTGCCAGCAGCCTAAAATCCTGGCTTACAGGGTACCAAGAGACCCAGTACTTC. It encodes CASSLKSWLTGYQETQYF.

The V call is TRBV19, the J call TRBJ2-6; the D gene is possibly TRBD2 (5 bases). Trimming removed 4 bases from V and 0 bases from J, with 13 bases in between. The CDR3 runs 17 residues. Germline V lookup: CDR1 LNHDA, CDR2 SQIVND (reference sequence). CDR3 nucleotide sequence: TGTGCCAGTAGTAACCCCATGGGGAGCTCTGGGGCCAACGTCCTGACTTTC. As protein: CASSNPMGSSGANVLTF.

The rearrangement joins TRBV5-1 to TRBJ2-3; D is unclear. This CDR3 is built from 18 residues. The V end lost 0 bases, the J end lost 0 bases, and 17 bases lay between the germline ends. Germline assignment: CDR1 SGHRS and CDR2 YFSETQ. The CDR3 sequence is CASSLGPLSGSSTDTQYF. The CDR3 DNA sequence: TGCGCCAGCAGCTTGGGACCCTTATCGGGTTCTAGCACAGATACGCAGTATTTT.

The J gene is TRBJ1-2, the V gene TRBV2; the D is unclear. Germline assignment: CDR1 SNHLY and CDR2 FYNNEI. Trimming stripped 4 bases from V and 3 bases from J, with 9 bases between. The length of the CDR3 is 13 residues. CDR3 residues: CASSGLSDYGYTF. As DNA, the CDR3 is TGTGCCAGCAGTGGTTTATCCGACTATGGCTACACCTTC.

The chain links TRBV6-1 to TRBJ2-2; 8 bases align to TRBD2. The CDR3 has 16 residues. After removal of 2 bases from V and 5 bases from J, the junction contained 7 bases not matched to a gene. Germline CDR1 MNHNS, CDR2 SASEGT. CDR3 in amino acids: CASSEWASGSTGELFF. The CDR3 nucleotides read TGTGCCAGCAGTGAATGGGCTAGCGGGTCAACCGGGGAGCTGTTTTTT.

J is TRBJ1-1 and V is TRBV19; the match to TRBD1 covers 7 bases. The CDR3 consists of 15 residues. From germline, CDR1 is LNHDA and CDR2 SQIVND (reference sequence). Trimming at V came to 3 bases and at J to 0 bases, leaving 4 bases not matched to a gene. CDR3 bases: TGTGCCAGTAGTATCCCCGGGACAGTGAACACTGAAGCTTTCTTT. It specifies CASSIPGTVNTEAFF.

The chain employs TRBV4-2 and TRBJ1-1; D is possibly TRBD1 (6 bases). This CDR3 has 15 amino acids. V lost 3 bases and J lost 0, with 11 bases in between. Germline CDR1 LGHNA, CDR2 YNFKEQ. The CDR3 reads CASSQADRVNTEAFF. The CDR3 region has the DNA TGTGCCAGCAGCCAGGCGGACAGAGTGAACACTGAAGCTTTCTTT.

For this clone: At the DNA level, this CDR3 is encoded by other sequences in the same sample as well. The V gene is TRBV11-2, the J gene TRBJ1-1; maybe TRBD1 (6 bases). Germline loops: CDR1 SGHAT, CDR2 FQNNGV. The CDR3 contains 13 residues. The V gene lost 5 bases and the J gene lost 1 base, with 8 bases spanning the gap. The CDR3 sequence: CASSPGQNTEAFF. The CDR3 region has the DNA TGTGCCAGCAGCCCGGGACAGAACACTGAAGCTTTCTTT. Filled out from reference TRBV11-2 and TRBJ1-1, the complete variable domain reads EAGVAQSPRYKIIEKRQSVAFWCNPISGHATLYWYQQILGQGPKLLIQFQNNGVVDDSQLPKDRFSAERLKGVDSTLKIQPAKLEDSAVYLCASSPGQNTEAFFGQGTRLTVV.

The V call is TRBV2, the J call TRBJ1-1; D gene ambiguous. This CDR3 region has 12 residues. Germline V gives CDR1 SNHLY, CDR2 FYNNEI. V lost 11 bases and J lost 1, with 11 bases in between. For the CDR3, the DNA is TGTGCCGGCCGGGAGGGGAACACTGAAGCTTTCTTT. Translated, it gives CAGREGNTEAFF.

Concerning this clone itself: Distinct nucleotide sequences in the sample also encode this CDR3. The rearrangement links TRBV2 to TRBJ2-7; D may be TRBD1 (5 bases). The CDR3 has 12 residues. V was pared by 7 bases and J by 7 bases, with 14 bases between. Looked up from germline, CDR1 is SNHLY and CDR2 is FYNNEI. The CDR3 reads CASTSRVYEQYF. The CDR3 DNA is TGTGCCAGCACCAGCAGGGTCTATGAGCAGTACTTC. Combining the CDR3 with reference TRBV2 and TRBJ2-7 gives the whole variable domain EPEVTQTPSHQVTQMGQEVILRCVPISNHLYFYWYRQILGQKVEFLVSFYNNEISEKSEIFDDQFSVERPDGSNFTLKIRSTKLEDSAMYFCASTSRVYEQYFGPGTRLTVT.

In this sample, this clone turned up a few times. This chain connects TRBV12-5 to TRBJ1-2; 7 nucleotides align to TRBD1. The CDR3 contains 17 residues. The V segment lost 3 bases and the J segment 4 bases; nucleotides outside the gene matches: 14. Germline V gene data show CDR1 as LGHNT and CDR2 as FRNRAP. The CDR3 bases are TGTGCTAGTGGTTTCCGTAAACTTGGGGGACAGCTCTATGGCTACACCTTC. This sequence encodes CASGFRKLGGQLYGYTF. Filled out from reference TRBV12-5 and TRBJ1-2, the complete variable domain reads DARVTQTPRHKVTEMGQEVTMRCQPILGHNTVFWYRQTMMQGLELLAYFRNRAPLDDSGMPKDRFSAEMPDATLATLKIQPSEPRDSAVYFCASGFRKLGGQLYGYTFGSGTRLTVV.

The chain couples TRBV7-3 to TRBJ1-4; 7 nucleotides line up with TRBD1. The CDR3 has 22 residues. V was pared by 3 bases and J by 0 bases, with 22 bases of the junction left unmatched. The germline V gene encodes CDR1 SGHTA and CDR2 FQGTGA. The CDR3 is CASSLGQLLEILQIATNEKLFF. The DNA of the CDR3 is TGTGCCAGCAGCTTGGGACAGCTGTTGGAAATACTACAGATAGCAACTAATGAAAAACTGTTTTTT.

This chain joins TRBV9 and TRBJ1-1; TRBD1 might be the D (6 bases). This CDR3 has 15 amino acids. CDR1 and CDR2 (germline): SGDLS, YYNGEE. The V end lost 0 bases, the J end lost 5 bases, and 14 bases lay between the germline ends. The CDR3 DNA sequence: TGTGCCAGCAGCGTAGCTGGGGACATACGGACTGAAGCTTTCTTT. Translating it yields CASSVAGDIRTEAFF.

The chain combines TRBV5-1 with TRBJ2-4; 7 nucleotides align to TRBD2. The J segment lost 0 bases and the V segment lost 4 bases, leaving 13 bases of the junction unmatched. Germline-derived CDR1 and CDR2 are SGHRS and YFSETQ. The CDR3 covers 18 residues. The CDR3 protein is CASSDWGGRSIAKNIQYF. The CDR3 DNA reads TGCGCCAGCAGCGATTGGGGGGGACGGTCGATAGCCAAAAACATTCAGTACTTC.

This chain joins TRBV6-1 and TRBJ2-5; 10 bases are a match to TRBD2. The CDR3 consists of 15 residues. V was pared by 3 bases and J by 4 bases, with 5 bases of the junction left unmatched. From germline, CDR1 is MNHNS and CDR2 SASEGT. The CDR3: CASSDGAGGPETQYF. The CDR3 nucleotides read TGTGCCAGCAGTGACGGAGCGGGGGGGCCAGAGACCCAGTACTTC.

The chain employs TRBV5-4 and TRBJ1-5, with no clear D. Germline values: CDR1 SGHNT, CDR2 YYREEE (reference sequence). The CDR3 spans 14 residues. V was cut by 2 bases and J by 1 base, with 7 bases left in between. This CDR3 is CASSFGGSNQPQHF. The DNA for the CDR3 is TGTGCCAGCAGCTTCGGAGGGAGCAATCAGCCCCAGCATTTT.

This chain connects TRBV7-9 to TRBJ2-7, with D uncertain. The CDR3 is 11 amino acids. In germline, CDR1 is SEHNR, CDR2 FQNEAQ (reference sequence). Trimming stripped 4 bases from V and 3 bases from J, with 4 bases between. The CDR3 nucleotides are TGTGCCAGCAGCTCGGTCTACGAGCAGTACTTC. Its translation is CASSSVYEQYF.